The 4 T cell receptor beta chains below all came from one sample that was sequenced in a study of long-term antiretroviral therapy in people with HIV. The assay used was immunoSEQ (version v3.0), run at survey level. Produced via immunoSEQ multiplex PCR; TCRdb's table is partial and in-frame only. There are around 29,000 clones in the sample; about 95% occur only once, and around 8% lies in the top ten. The sequencing here drew on unsorted PBMCs, taken roughly 6.2 years after starting antiretroviral therapy. These receptors all stem from a man aged 25 to 40 with HIV.

CDR3 loop: CSVDQGAYGYTF. The DNA of the CDR3 is TGCAGCGTGGATCAGGGTGCATATGGCTACACCTTC. The rearrangement joins TRBV29-1 to TRBJ1-2, with D perhaps TRBD1 (5 bases). In germline, CDR1 is SQVTM, CDR2 ANQGSEA. This CDR3 region has 12 residues. The V end was cut by 6 bases, the J end by 5 bases, with 13 bases between.

This clone appeared a single time. The J gene is TRBJ2-7, the V gene TRBV28; 8 bases agree with TRBD1. The CDR3 loop spans 14 amino acids. Germline lookup yields CDR1 MDHEN and CDR2 SYDVKM. The junction had 8 bases not matched to a gene; V was cut back by 5 bases and J by 5 bases. CDR3 sequence reads: CASSLPSDRDEQYF. CDR3 in DNA: TGTGCCAGCAGTCTTCCATCGGACAGGGACGAGCAGTACTTC.

This sequence joins TRBV9 and TRBJ2-1, with TRBD2 matching over 7 bases. J lost 2 bases, V lost 0 bases, and 2 bases had no gene match. This CDR3 spans 15 amino acids. Looked up from germline, CDR1 is SGDLS and CDR2 is YYNGEE. CDR3 region: CASSVASGTYNEQFF. The CDR3 DNA reads TGTGCCAGCAGCGTAGCCAGCGGGACCTACAATGAGCAGTTCTTC.

This chain links TRBV2 with TRBJ2-3, with D uncertain. The CDR3 totals 16 residues. Trimming removed 4 bases from V and 2 bases from J, with 16 bases in between. Germline CDR1 and CDR2: SNHLY and FYNNEI. CDR3 sequence: CASSVGPTSPTDTQYF. The CDR3 DNA sequence: TGTGCCAGCAGTGTAGGGCCGACAAGCCCCACAGATACGCAGTATTTT.